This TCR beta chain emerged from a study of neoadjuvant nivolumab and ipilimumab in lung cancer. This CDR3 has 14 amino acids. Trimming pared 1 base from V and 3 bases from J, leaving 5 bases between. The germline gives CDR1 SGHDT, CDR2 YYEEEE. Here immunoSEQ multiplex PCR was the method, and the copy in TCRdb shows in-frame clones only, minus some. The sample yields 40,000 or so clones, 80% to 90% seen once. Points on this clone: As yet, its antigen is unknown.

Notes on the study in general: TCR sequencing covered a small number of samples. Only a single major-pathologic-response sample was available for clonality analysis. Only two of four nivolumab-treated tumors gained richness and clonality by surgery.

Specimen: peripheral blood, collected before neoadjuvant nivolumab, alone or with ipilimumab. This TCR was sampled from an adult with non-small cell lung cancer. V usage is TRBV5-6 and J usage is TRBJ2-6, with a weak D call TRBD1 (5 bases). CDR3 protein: CASSLQGGANVLTF. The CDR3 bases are TGTGCCAGCAGCTTGCAGGGTGGGGCCAACGTCCTGACTTTC.